This TCR beta chain was obtained from a study of early T cells in non-severe SARS-CoV-2 infection. Study at large: Unsorted whole blood bulk RNA was sequenced, with unpaired chains. Study-level results: Matches to VDJdb favored anti-spike CD8 responses and missed private and CD4 specificities.

This clonotype showed up just a few times. Its antigen is not identified. In the library, individual cDNA molecules carried attached unique molecular identifiers. TCRdb reprocessed the 5' RACE reads via MiXCR and lists one record per CDR3 protein. The sample lists some 77,000 distinct CDR3 sequences; more than 10% were seen once. Trimming removed 5 bases from V and 6 bases from J; junction bases left unmatched: 7. This CDR3 has 14 residues. This chain uses TRBV12-3 or TRBV12-4 with TRBJ2-3; TRBD2 matches at 8 bases. The receptor was derived from an adult who was a healthcare worker with PCR-confirmed SARS-CoV-2 infection or an uninfected control (not recorded which). The donor label of this sample is uncertain. This specimen was whole blood, taken at baseline. The DNA of the CDR3 is TGTGCCAGCAGTAAACGGGGGGGCCTCGATACGCAGTATTTT. It codes for CASSKRGGLDTQYF.